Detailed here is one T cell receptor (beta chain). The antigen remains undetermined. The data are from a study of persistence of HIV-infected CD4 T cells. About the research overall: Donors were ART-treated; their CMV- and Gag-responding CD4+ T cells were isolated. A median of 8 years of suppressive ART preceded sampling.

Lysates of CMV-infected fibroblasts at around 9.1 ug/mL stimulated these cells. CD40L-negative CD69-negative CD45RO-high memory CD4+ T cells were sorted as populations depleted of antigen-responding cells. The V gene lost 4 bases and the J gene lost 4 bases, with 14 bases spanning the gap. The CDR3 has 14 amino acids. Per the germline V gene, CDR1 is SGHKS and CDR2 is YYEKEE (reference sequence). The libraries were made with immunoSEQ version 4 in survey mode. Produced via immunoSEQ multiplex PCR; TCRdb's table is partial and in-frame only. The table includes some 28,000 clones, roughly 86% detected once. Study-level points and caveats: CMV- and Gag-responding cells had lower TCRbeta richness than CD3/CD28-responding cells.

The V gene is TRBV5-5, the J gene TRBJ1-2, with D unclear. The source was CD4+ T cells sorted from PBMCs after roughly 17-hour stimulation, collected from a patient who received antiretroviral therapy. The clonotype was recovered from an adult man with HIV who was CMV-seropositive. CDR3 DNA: TGTGCCAGCAGCCTCGCACTGAACTCCTATGGCTACACCTTC. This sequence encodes CASSLALNSYGYTF.